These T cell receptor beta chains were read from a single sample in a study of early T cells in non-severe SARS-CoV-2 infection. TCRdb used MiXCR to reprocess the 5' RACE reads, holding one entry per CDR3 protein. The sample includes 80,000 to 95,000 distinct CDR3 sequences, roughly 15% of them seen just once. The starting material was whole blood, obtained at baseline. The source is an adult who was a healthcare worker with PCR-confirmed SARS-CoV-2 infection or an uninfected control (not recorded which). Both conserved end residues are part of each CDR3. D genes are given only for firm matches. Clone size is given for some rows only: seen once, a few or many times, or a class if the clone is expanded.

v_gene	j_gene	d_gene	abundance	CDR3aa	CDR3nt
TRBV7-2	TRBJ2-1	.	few	CASSLEASAHLTYNEQFF	TGTGCCAGCAGCTTAGAGGCTAGCGCGCATCTGACCTACAATGAGCAGTTCTTC
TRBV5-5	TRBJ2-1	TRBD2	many	CASSFLAGSTPNEQFF	TGTGCCAGCAGCTTCCTAGCGGGATCGACGCCAAATGAGCAGTTCTTC
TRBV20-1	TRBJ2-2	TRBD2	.	CSARGPLAGANTGELFF	TGCAGTGCTAGAGGCCCCTTAGCGGGGGCGAACACCGGGGAGCTGTTTTTT
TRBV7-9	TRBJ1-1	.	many	CASRYSESGPEAFF	TGTGCCAGCAGGTACTCGGAGAGTGGACCTGAAGCTTTCTTT
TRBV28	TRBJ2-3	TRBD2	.	CASSFTSGRQYF	TGTGCCAGCAGTTTTACTAGCGGGAGACAGTATTTT
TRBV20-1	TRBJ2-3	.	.	CSATVDTQYF	TGCAGTGCTACTGTAGATACGCAGTATTTT
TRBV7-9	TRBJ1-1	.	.	CASSLLTSEAFF	TGTGCCAGCAGCTTATTAACGTCGGAAGCTTTCTTT
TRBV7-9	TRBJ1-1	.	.	CASSEFEAFF	TGTGCCAGCAGCGAATTTGAAGCTTTCTTT
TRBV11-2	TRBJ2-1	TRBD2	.	CASSPSGKRMGEQFF	TGTGCCAGCAGCCCTAGCGGGAAACGGATGGGGGAGCAGTTCTTC
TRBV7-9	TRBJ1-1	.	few	CASSSVTEAFF	TGTGCCAGCAGCTCCGTCACTGAAGCTTTCTTT
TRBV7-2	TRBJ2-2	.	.	CASSLDLARSTGELFF	TGTGCCAGCAGCTTAGACCTAGCGCGGAGCACCGGGGAGCTGTTTTTT
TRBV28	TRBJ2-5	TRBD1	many	CASSPSTGRLETQYF	TGTGCCAGCAGTCCCTCGACAGGGCGGTTGGAGACCCAGTACTTC
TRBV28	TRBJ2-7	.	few	CASSLLSGNEQYF	TGTGCCAGCAGTTTACTTTCTGGGAACGAGCAGTACTTC
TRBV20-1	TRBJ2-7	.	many	CSARDSGDRRSYEQYF	TGCAGTGCTAGAGATTCGGGGGACAGAAGATCGTACGAGCAGTACTTC
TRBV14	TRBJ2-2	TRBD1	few	CASSLRQGWNTGELFF	TGTGCCAGCAGCCTCAGACAGGGATGGAACACCGGGGAGCTGTTTTTT
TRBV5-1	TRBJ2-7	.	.	CASSLVQGNHEQYF	TGCGCCAGCAGCTTGGTCCAGGGGAACCACGAGCAGTACTTC
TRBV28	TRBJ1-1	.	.	CASSFREGDTEAFF	TGTGCCAGCAGTTTCAGGGAGGGGGACACTGAAGCTTTCTTT
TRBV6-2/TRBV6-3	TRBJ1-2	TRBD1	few	CASSYRGQGARGYTF	TGTGCCAGCAGTTACCGCGGACAGGGGGCGCGTGGCTACACCTTC
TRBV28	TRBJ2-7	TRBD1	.	CASSPGGASYEQYF	TGTGCCAGCAGTCCAGGGGGCGCTTCCTACGAGCAGTACTTC
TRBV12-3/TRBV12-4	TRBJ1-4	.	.	CASTSGTNKKLFF	TGTGCCAGCACCTCCGGGACGAATAAAAAACTGTTTTTT
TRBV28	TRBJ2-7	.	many	CASSPPVLYEQYF	TGTGCCAGCAGTCCGCCGGTCCTCTACGAGCAGTACTTC
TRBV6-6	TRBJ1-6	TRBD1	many	CASSSLRDRPNSPLHF	TGTGCCAGCTCTTCTCTCCGGGACAGACCTAATTCACCCCTCCACTTT
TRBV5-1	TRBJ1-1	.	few	CASSLRAGSTEAFF	TGCGCCAGCAGCTTGAGGGCAGGGTCCACTGAAGCTTTCTTT
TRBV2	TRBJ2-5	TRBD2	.	CASSRNSGRATETQYF	TGTGCCAGCAGTCGGAATAGCGGGAGGGCCACAGAGACCCAGTACTTC
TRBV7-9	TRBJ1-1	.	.	CASSLLGNTEAFF	TGTGCCAGCAGCTTATTAGGTAACACTGAAGCTTTCTTT
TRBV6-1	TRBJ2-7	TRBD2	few	CASSGVLAGEPYEQYF	TGTGCCAGCAGTGGAGTACTAGCGGGAGAACCCTACGAGCAGTACTTC
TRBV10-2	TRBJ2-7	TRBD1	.	CASRAGGAAEQYF	TGCGCCAGCAGAGCAGGGGGCGCGGCCGAGCAGTACTTC
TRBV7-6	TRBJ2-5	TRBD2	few	CASSLDSRLAGVETQYF	TGTGCCAGCAGCTTAGATTCAAGACTAGCGGGAGTAGAGACCCAGTACTTC
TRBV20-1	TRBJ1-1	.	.	CSAFPPMNTEAFF	TGCAGTGCTTTCCCCCCAATGAACACTGAAGCTTTCTTT
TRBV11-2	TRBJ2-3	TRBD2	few	CASSFPSRDPRGDTQYF	TGTGCCAGCAGCTTCCCCTCCCGGGACCCGCGGGGGGATACGCAGTATTTT
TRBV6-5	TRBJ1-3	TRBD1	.	CASSYSGQGGPGNTIYF	TGTGCCAGCAGTTACTCCGGACAGGGGGGTCCTGGAAACACCATATATTTT
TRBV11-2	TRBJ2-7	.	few	CASSLPAVQYF	TGTGCCAGCAGCTTACCAGCAGTGCAGTACTTC
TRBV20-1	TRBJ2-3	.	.	CSARDASSTDTQYF	TGCAGTGCTAGAGATGCCTCCTCCACAGATACGCAGTATTTT
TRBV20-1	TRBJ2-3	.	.	CSARDLSTDTQYF	TGCAGTGCCCGGGACCTGAGCACAGATACGCAGTATTTT
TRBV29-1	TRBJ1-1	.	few	CSVADTEAFF	TGCAGCGTTGCCGACACTGAAGCTTTCTTT
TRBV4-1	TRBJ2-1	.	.	CASSTPLGNNEQFF	TGCGCCAGCAGCACCCCCTTGGGAAACAATGAGCAGTTCTTC
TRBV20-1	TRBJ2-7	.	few	CSANGVRYEQYF	TGCAGTGCTAACGGGGTCAGGTACGAGCAGTACTTC
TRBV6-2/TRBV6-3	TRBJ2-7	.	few	CASSRRGEQYF	TGTGCCAGCAGCCGCAGGGGCGAGCAGTACTTC
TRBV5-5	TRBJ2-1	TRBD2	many	CASSPRLAGGSYNEQFF	TGTGCCAGCAGCCCAAGACTAGCGGGAGGGTCCTACAATGAGCAGTTCTTC
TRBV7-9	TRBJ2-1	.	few	CASSDVDHYNEQFF	TGTGCCAGCAGCGACGTGGACCACTACAATGAGCAGTTCTTC